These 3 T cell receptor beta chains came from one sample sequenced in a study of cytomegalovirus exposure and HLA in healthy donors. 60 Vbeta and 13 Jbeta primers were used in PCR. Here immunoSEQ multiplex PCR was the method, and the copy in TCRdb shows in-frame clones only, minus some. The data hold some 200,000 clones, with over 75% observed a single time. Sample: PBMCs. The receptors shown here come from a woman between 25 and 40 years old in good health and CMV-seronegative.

CDR3 region: CAWSVGYEQYF. CDR3 nucleotides: TGTGCCTGGAGTGTTGGTTACGAGCAGTACTTC. The chain combines TRBV30 with TRBJ2-5; no reliable D call. The J call may be faulty, since TRBJ2-7 better matches the DNA end. The CDR3 is 11 residues long. Germline V gene sequence: CDR1 GTSNPN, CDR2 SVGIG (reference sequence).

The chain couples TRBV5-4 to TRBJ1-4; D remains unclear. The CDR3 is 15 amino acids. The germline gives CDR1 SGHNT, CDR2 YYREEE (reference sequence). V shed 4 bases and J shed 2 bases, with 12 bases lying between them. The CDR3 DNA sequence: TGTGCCAGCAGCGTCAGGAGGACTACTAATGAAAAACTGTTTTTT. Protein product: CASSVRRTTNEKLFF.

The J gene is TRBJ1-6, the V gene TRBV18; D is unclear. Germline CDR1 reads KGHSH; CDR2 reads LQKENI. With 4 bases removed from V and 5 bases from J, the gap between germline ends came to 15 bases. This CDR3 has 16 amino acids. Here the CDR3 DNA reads TGTGCCAGCTCACGCCGAACAGTTGTCAATAATTCACCCCTCCACTTT. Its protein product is CASSRRTVVNNSPLHF.